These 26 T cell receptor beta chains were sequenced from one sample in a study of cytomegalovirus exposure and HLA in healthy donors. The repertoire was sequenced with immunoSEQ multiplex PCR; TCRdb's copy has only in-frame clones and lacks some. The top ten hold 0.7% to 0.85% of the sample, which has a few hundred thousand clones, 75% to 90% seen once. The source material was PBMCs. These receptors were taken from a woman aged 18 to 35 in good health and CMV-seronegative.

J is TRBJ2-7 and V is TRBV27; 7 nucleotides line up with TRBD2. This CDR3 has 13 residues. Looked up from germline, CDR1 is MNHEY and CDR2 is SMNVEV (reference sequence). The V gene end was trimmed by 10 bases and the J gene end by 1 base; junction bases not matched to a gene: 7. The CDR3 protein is CATWGGTSYEQYF. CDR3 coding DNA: TGTGCCACATGGGGAGGGACTTCCTACGAGCAGTACTTC.

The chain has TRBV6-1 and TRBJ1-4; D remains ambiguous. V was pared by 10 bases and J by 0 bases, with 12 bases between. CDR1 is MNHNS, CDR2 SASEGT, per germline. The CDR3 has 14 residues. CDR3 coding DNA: TGTGCCACCATCCCAGGTGCAACTAATGAAAAACTGTTTTTT. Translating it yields CATIPGATNEKLFF.

Here the CDR3 reads CASATSGGAYEQYF. CDR3 sequence (DNA): TGTGCCAGCGCGACTAGCGGGGGTGCCTACGAGCAGTACTTC. The genes are TRBV18 and TRBJ2-7; 12 bases align to TRBD2. The J segment lost 2 bases and the V segment lost 8 bases, leaving 4 bases of the junction unmatched. Germline values: CDR1 KGHSH, CDR2 LQKENI. The CDR3 extends over 14 amino acids.

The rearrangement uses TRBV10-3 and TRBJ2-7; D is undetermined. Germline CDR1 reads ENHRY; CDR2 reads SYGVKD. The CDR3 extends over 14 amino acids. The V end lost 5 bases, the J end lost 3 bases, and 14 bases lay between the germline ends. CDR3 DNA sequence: TGTGCCATCAGTCCCTCAGAAACAAGCTACGAGCAGTACTTC. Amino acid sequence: CAISPSETSYEQYF.

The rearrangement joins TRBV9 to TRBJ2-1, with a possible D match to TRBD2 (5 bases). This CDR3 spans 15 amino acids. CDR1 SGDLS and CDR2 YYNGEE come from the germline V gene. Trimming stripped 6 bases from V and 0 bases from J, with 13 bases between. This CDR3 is CASTRAGGSYNEQFF. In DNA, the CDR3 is TGTGCCAGCACGAGAGCTGGAGGCTCCTACAATGAGCAGTTCTTC.

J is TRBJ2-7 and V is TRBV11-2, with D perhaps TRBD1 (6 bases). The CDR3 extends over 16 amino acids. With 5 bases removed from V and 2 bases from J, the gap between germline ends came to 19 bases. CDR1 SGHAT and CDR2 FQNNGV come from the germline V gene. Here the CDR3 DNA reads TGTGCCAGCAGCCCCCTCGCCTCGGACAGTGCCTACGAGCAGTACTTC. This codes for CASSPLASDSAYEQYF.

The CDR3 is CASSEGGVNTEAFF. The CDR3 DNA follows: TGTGCCAGCAGCGAAGGGGGTGTGAACACTGAAGCTTTCTTT. The chain couples TRBV9 to TRBJ1-1; possible D gene TRBD1, 6 bases. Looked up from germline, CDR1 is SGDLS and CDR2 is YYNGEE. CDR3 length: 14 residues. Trimming stripped 3 bases from V and 0 bases from J, with 9 bases between.

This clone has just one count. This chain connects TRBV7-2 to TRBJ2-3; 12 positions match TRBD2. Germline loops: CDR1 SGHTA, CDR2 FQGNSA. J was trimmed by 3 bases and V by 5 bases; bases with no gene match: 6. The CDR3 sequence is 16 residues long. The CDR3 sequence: CASSKGLAGGTDTQYF. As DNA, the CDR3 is TGTGCCAGCAGCAAGGGCCTAGCGGGAGGGACAGATACGCAGTATTTT.

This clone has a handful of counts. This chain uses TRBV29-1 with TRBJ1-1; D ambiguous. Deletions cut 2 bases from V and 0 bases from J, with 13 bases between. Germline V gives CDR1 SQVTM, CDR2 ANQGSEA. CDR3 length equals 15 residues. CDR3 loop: CSVEQRGPLNTEAFF. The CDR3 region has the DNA TGCAGCGTTGAACAACGCGGTCCCTTGAACACTGAAGCTTTCTTT.

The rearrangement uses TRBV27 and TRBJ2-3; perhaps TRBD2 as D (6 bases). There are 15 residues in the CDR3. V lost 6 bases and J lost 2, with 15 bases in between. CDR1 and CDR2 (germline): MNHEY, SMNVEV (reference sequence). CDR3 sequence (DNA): TGTGCCAGCAGCCGGGTCGGGGGACCCACAGATACGCAGTATTTT. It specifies CASSRVGGPTDTQYF.

The CDR3 here is CASSSPAGGAYGYTF. As DNA, the CDR3 is TGTGCCAGCTCCTCCCCGGCGGGGGGCGCCTATGGCTACACCTTC. This chain uses TRBV18 with TRBJ1-2, with a possible D match to TRBD1 (6 bases). The CDR3 sequence is 15 residues long. CDR1 and CDR2 from the germline V gene are KGHSH and LQKENI. Trimming stripped 6 bases from V and 4 bases from J, with 18 bases between.

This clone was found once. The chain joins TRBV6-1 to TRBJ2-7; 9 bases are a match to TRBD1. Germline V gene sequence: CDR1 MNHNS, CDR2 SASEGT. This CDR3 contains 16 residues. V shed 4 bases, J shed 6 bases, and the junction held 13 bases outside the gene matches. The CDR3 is CASSAEGQGSLSEQYF. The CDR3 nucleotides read TGTGCCAGCAGTGCCGAGGGACAGGGATCCCTCTCCGAGCAGTACTTC.

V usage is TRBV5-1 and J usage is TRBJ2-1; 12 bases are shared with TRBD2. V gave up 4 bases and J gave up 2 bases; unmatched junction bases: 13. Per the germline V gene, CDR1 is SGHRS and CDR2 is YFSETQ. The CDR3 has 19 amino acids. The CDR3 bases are TGCGCCAGCAGCCCGATCCGGACTAGCGGGGAAGGGACCTACAATGAGCAGTTCTTC. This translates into CASSPIRTSGEGTYNEQFF.

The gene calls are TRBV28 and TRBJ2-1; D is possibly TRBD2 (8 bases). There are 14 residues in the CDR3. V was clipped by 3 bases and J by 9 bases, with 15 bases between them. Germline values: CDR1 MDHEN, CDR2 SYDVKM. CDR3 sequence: CASSLSGGGFEQFF. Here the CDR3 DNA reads TGTGCCAGCAGTTTGTCGGGAGGGGGCTTTGAGCAGTTCTTC.

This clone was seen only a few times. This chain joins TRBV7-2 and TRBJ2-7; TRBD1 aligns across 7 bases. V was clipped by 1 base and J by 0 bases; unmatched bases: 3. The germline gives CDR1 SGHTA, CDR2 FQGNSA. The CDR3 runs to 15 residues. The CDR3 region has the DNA TGTGCCAGCAGCTTAGGGGCAGGGGGCTCCTACGAGCAGTACTTC. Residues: CASSLGAGGSYEQYF.

In nucleotides, the CDR3 is TGTGCCAGCAAACCAGTCGTAGCCAAAAACATTCAGTACTTC. This translates into CASKPVVAKNIQYF. The rearrangement uses TRBV2 and TRBJ2-4; D call uncertain. There are 14 residues in the CDR3. Trimming took off 7 bases at V and 0 bases at J, with 10 bases between the two ends. CDR1 is SNHLY, CDR2 FYNNEI, per germline.

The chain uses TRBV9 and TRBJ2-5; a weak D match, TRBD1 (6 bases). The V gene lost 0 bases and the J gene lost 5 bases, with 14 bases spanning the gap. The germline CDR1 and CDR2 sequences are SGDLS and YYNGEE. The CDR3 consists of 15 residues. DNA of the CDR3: TGTGCCAGCAGCGTAGATGGGAGCCAGGGGGAGACCCAGTACTTC. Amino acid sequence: CASSVDGSQGETQYF.

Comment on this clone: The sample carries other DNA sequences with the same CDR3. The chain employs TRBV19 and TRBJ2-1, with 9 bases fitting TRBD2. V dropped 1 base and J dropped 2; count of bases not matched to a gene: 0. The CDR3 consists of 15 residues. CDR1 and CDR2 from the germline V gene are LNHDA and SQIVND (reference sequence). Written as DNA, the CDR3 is TGTGCCAGTAGTATAGGACTAGCGGCCTACAATGAGCAGTTCTTC. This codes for CASSIGLAAYNEQFF. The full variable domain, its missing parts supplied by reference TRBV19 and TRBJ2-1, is DGGITQSPKYLFRKEGQNVTLSCEQNLNHDAMYWYRQDPGQGLRLIYYSQIVNDFQKGDIAEGYSVSREKKESFPLTVTSAQKNPTAFYLCASSIGLAAYNEQFFGPGTRLTVL.

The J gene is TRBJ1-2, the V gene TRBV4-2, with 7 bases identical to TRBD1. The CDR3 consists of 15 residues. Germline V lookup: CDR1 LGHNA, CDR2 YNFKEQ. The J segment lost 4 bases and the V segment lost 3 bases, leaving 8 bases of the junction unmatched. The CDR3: CASSQRRQGFYGYTF. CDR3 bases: TGTGCCAGCAGCCAGCGAAGACAGGGATTCTATGGCTACACCTTC.

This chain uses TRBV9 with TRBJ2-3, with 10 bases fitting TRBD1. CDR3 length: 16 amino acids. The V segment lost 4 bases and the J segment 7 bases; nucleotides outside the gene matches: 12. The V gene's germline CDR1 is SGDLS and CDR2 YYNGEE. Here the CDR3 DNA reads TGTGCCAGCAGCCCCTCCGCCGGGACAGGGGAGAATACGCAGTATTTT. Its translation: CASSPSAGTGENTQYF.

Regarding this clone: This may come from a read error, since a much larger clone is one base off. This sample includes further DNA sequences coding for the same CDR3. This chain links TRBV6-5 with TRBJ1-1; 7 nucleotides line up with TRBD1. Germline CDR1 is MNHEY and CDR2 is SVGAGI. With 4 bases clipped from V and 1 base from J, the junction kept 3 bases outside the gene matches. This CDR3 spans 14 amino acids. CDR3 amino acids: CASSSRTGNTEAFF. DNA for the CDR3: TGTGCCAGCAGTTCCCGGACAGGGAACACTGAAGCTTTCTTT.

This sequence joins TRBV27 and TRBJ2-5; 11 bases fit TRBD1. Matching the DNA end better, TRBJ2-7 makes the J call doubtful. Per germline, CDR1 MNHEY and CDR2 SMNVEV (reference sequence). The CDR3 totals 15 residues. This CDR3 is CASSPRTGGGYEQYF. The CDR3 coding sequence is TGTGCCAGCAGTCCGCGGACAGGGGGCGGATACGAGCAGTACTTC.

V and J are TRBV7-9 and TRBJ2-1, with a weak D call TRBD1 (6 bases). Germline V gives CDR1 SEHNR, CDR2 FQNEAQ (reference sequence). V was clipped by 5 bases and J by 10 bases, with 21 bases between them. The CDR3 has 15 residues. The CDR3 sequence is CASSPTGYFIGEQFF. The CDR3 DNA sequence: TGTGCCAGCAGCCCCACAGGGTACTTCATCGGGGAGCAGTTCTTC.

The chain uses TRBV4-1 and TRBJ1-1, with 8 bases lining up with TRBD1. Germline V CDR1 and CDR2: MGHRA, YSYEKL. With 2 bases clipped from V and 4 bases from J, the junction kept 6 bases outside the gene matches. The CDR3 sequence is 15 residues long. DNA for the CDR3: TGCGCCAGCAGCCAACCGACAGGGGCGAGCACTGAAGCTTTCTTT. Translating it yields CASSQPTGASTEAFF.

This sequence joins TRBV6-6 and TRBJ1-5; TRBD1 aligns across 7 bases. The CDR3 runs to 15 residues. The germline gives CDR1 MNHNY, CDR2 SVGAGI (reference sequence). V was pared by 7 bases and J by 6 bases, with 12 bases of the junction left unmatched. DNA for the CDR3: TGTGCCAGCACCCAGACAGGGATGCTGCCTCAGCCCCAGCATTTT. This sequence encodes CASTQTGMLPQPQHF.

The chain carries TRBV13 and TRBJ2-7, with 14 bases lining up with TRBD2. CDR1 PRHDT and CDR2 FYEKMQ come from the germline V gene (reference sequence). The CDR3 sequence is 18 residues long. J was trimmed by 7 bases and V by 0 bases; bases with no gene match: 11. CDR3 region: CASSLGTGTSGRIREQYF. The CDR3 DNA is TGTGCCAGCAGCTTAGGTACCGGGACTAGCGGGAGAATAAGAGAGCAGTACTTC.